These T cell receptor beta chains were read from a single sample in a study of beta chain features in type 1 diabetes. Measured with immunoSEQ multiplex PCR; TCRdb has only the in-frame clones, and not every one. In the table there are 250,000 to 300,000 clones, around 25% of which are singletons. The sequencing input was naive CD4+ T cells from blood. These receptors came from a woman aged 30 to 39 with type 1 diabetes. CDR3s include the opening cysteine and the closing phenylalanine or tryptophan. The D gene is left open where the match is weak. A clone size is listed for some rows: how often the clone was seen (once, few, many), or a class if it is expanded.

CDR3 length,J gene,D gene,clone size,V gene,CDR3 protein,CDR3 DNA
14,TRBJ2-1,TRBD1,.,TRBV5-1,CASAIDRAYNEQFF,TGCGCCAGCGCGATCGACAGGGCATACAATGAGCAGTTCTTC
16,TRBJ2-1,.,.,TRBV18,CASSSGLRRMTNEQFF,TGTGCCAGCTCATCTGGACTCCGGCGTATGACGAATGAGCAGTTCTTC
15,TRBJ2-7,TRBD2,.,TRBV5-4,CASSLHSGSSYEQYF,TGTGCCAGCAGCTTGCACAGCGGGAGCTCCTACGAGCAGTACTTC
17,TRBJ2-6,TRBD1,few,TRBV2,CASSRQGAFSGANVLTF,TGTGCCAGCAGTAGACAGGGGGCCTTCTCTGGGGCCAACGTCCTGACTTTC
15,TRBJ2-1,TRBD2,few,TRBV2,CASSVERGSYNEQFF,TGTGCCAGCAGTGTGGAGCGGGGGTCCTACAATGAGCAGTTCTTC
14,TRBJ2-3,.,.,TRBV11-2,CASGVSVTTDTQYF,TGTGCCAGCGGCGTTAGCGTAACCACAGATACGCAGTATTTT
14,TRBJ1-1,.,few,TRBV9,CASSRGRADTEAFF,TGTGCCAGCAGCCGCGGGAGGGCCGACACTGAAGCTTTCTTT
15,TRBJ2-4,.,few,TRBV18,CASSPNERAANIQYF,TGTGCCAGCTCACCAAATGAGCGGGCGGCAAACATTCAGTACTTC
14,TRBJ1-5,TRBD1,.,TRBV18,CASSPGQGFEPQHF,TGTGCCAGCTCCCCCGGACAGGGATTTGAGCCCCAGCATTTT
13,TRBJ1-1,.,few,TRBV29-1,CSVAGVTNTEAFF,TGCAGCGTTGCAGGGGTTACGAACACTGAAGCTTTCTTT
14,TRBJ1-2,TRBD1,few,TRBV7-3,CASSREGTGFGYTF,TGTGCCAGCAGCCGAGAGGGGACAGGGTTTGGCTACACCTTC
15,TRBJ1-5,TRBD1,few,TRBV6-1,CASSPGTGGDQPQHF,TGTGCCAGCAGTCCTGGGACAGGGGGCGATCAGCCCCAGCATTTT
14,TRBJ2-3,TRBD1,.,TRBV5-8,CASSLIQGADTQYF,TGTGCCAGCAGCCTAATACAGGGGGCAGATACGCAGTATTTT
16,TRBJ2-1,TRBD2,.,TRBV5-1,CASSLAGGLAGVEQFF,TGCGCCAGCAGCTTGGCCGGCGGACTAGCGGGAGTTGAGCAGTTCTTC
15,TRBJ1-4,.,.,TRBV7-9,CASSYGQPTNEKLFF,TGTGCCAGCAGCTATGGACAGCCAACTAATGAAAAACTGTTTTTT
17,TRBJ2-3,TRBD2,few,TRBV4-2,CASSQGWVNSGRDTQYF,TGTGCCAGCAGCCAAGGCTGGGTAAATAGCGGGAGGGATACGCAGTATTTT
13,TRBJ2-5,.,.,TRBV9,CASSPPRGETQYF,TGTGCCAGCAGCCCCCCACGGGGAGAGACCCAGTACTTC
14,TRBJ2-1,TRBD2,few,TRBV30,CAWGGLAGDNEQFF,TGTGCCTGGGGAGGACTAGCGGGAGACAATGAGCAGTTCTTC
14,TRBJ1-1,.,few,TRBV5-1,CASSLLGRDTEAFF,TGCGCCAGCAGCTTGTTGGGCAGGGACACTGAAGCTTTCTTT
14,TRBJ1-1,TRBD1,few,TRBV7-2,CASSSGQKNTEAFF,TGTGCCAGCAGCTCGGGACAGAAGAACACTGAAGCTTTCTTT
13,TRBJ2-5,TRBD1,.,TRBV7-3,CASSSGQQETQYF,TGTGCCAGCAGCTCGGGACAGCAAGAGACCCAGTACTTC
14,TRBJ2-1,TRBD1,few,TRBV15,CATADRVSYNEQFF,TGTGCCACCGCGGACAGGGTATCCTACAATGAGCAGTTCTTC
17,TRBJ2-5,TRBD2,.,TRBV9,CASSVRGGREGLGTQYF,TGTGCCAGCAGCGTAAGAGGCGGGCGGGAGGGCCTTGGGACCCAGTACTTC
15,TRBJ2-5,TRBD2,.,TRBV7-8,CASSLVREDQETQYF,TGTGCCAGCAGCTTAGTCCGGGAGGACCAAGAGACCCAGTACTTC
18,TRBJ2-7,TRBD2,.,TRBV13,CASSRSAGTSGTSYEQYF,TGTGCCAGCAGCCGATCCGCCGGGACTAGCGGGACATCCTACGAGCAGTACTTC
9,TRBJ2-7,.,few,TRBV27,CAGEHEQYF,TGTGCAGGAGAACACGAGCAGTACTTC
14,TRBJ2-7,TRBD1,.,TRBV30,CAWSLGQGHDEQYF,TGTGCCTGGTCTCTGGGACAGGGACACGACGAGCAGTACTTC
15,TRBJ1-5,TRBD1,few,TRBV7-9,CASSATGAEDQPQHF,TGTGCCAGCAGCGCGACAGGGGCGGAGGATCAGCCCCAGCATTTT
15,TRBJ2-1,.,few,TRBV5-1,CASSLGGESYNEQFF,TGCGCCAGCAGCTTGGGGGGGGAGTCCTACAATGAGCAGTTCTTC
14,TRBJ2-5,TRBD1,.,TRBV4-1,CASSQRGQEETQYF,TGCGCCAGCAGCCAACGGGGACAGGAAGAGACCCAGTACTTC
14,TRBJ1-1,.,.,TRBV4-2,CASSQGGANTEAFF,TGTGCCAGCAGCCAAGGGGGAGCGAACACTGAAGCTTTCTTT
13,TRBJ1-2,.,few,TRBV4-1,CASSQEQGRGYTF,TGCGCCAGCAGCCAAGAGCAGGGTCGTGGCTACACCTTC
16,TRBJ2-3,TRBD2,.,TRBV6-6,CASSQGLAGITDTQYF,TGTGCCAGCAGTCAGGGACTAGCGGGAATTACAGATACGCAGTATTTT
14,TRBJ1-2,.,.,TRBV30,CAWSRGAENYGYTF,TGTGCCTGGAGTCGGGGGGCCGAGAACTATGGCTACACCTTC
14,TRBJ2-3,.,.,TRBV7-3,CASSVAGFADTQYF,TGTGCCAGCAGCGTAGCAGGGTTTGCAGATACGCAGTATTTT
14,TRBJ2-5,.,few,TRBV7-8,CASSWGARGETQYF,TGTGCCAGCAGCTGGGGGGCGCGGGGGGAGACCCAGTACTTC
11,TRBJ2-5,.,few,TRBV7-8,CASSFGETQYF,TGTGCCAGCAGCTTCGGGGAGACCCAGTACTTC
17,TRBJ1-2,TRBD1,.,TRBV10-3,CAISESGTGGVYGGYTF,TGTGCCATCAGTGAGTCCGGGACAGGGGGCGTCTATGGTGGCTACACCTTC
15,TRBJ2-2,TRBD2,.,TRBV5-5,CASSAGTSIAGELFF,TGTGCCAGCAGCGCCGGGACTAGTATAGCCGGGGAGCTGTTTTTT
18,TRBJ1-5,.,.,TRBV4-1,CASSQSGDVWEGNQPQHF,TGCGCCAGCAGCCAATCTGGGGATGTTTGGGAGGGCAATCAGCCCCAGCATTTT
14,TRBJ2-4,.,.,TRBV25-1,CASSSRDTKNIQYF,TGTGCCAGCAGTTCCCGGGACACCAAAAACATTCAGTACTTC
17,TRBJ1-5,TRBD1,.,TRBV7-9,CASSLGVGQGGNQPQHF,TGTGCCAGCAGCTTGGGAGTCGGACAGGGAGGCAATCAGCCCCAGCATTTT
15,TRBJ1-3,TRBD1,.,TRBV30,CAWSGTGLSGNTIYF,TGTGCCTGGAGTGGGACAGGCCTCTCTGGAAACACCATATATTTT
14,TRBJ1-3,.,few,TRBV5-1,CASSLSNSGNTIYF,TGCGCCAGCAGCTTGTCTAACTCTGGAAACACCATATATTTT
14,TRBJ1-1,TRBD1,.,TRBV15,CATSFQGANTEAFF,TGTGCCACCAGCTTTCAGGGGGCGAACACTGAAGCTTTCTTT
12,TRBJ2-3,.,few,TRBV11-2,CASSREADTQYF,TGTGCCAGCAGCCGAGAGGCGGATACGCAGTATTTT
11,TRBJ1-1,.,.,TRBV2,CASLVNTEAFF,TGTGCCAGCCTCGTGAACACTGAAGCTTTCTTT
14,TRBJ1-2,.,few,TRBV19,CASSPPRRGNGYTF,TGTGCCAGTAGTCCACCACGGAGGGGCAACGGCTACACCTTC
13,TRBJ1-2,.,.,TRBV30,CAWSVSGDYGYTF,TGTGCCTGGAGTGTATCAGGCGACTATGGCTACACCTTC
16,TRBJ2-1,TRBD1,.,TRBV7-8,CASSLARFRGRNEQFF,TGTGCCAGCAGCTTAGCGCGGTTCAGGGGGCGGAATGAGCAGTTCTTC
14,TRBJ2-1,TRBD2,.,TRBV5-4,CASSGTRSYNEQFF,TGTGCCAGCAGCGGGACTAGGTCCTACAATGAGCAGTTCTTC
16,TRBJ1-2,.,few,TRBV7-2,CASSPDRTVPLYGYTF,TGTGCCAGCAGCCCCGACAGGACTGTCCCACTCTATGGCTACACCTTC
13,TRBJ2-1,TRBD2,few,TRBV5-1,CASSPLAGNEQFF,TGCGCCAGCAGCCCTCTAGCGGGGAATGAGCAGTTCTTC
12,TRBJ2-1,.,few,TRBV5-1,CASSLGLDEQFF,TGCGCCAGCAGCTTGGGACTAGATGAGCAGTTCTTC
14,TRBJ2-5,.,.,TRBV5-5,CASSSEDYLETQYF,TGTGCCAGCAGCTCTGAAGACTACCTAGAGACCCAGTACTTC
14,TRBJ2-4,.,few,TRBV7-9,CASSLGVAKNIQYF,TGTGCCAGCAGCTTGGGAGTAGCCAAAAACATTCAGTACTTC
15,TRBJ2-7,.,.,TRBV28,CASSNTGSFFDEQYF,TGTGCCAGCAGCAATACGGGGAGTTTTTTTGACGAGCAGTACTTC